This TCR beta chain was obtained from a study of blood T cell repertoires in COVID-19. Background on the study: Samples representing acute and convalescent COVID-19 were sourced from the United States, Italy and Spain. The cDNA or gDNA used as material had been derived from T cells, B-cell-depleted T cells, or PBMCs.

In the source study's methods: Estimation of nucleated cell counts was performed using reference gene primer amplification. Only in-frame clones appear in the TCRdb table, and some are missing; sequencing was by immunoSEQ multiplex PCR. From that table come the V and J calls and clone size; the DNA was used to work out D and trimming. Altogether about 270,000 clones are present, 75% to 90% being singletons, with the ten largest covering 9.5% to 11%. The source of this sequence is a woman between 65 and 79 years old with acute or convalescent COVID-19. The sequencing input was peripheral blood.

The CDR3, as DNA: TGCGCCAGCAGCTTGGAGCCTAGCGGGCGGGGGAATGAGCAGTTCTTC. Translating gives CASSLEPSGRGNEQFF. The chain carries TRBV5-1 and TRBJ2-1, with 8 bases lining up with TRBD2. V gave up 0 bases and J gave up 7 bases; unmatched junction bases: 9. The CDR3 is made up of 16 amino acids. Germline V gene lookup returns CDR1 SGHRS and CDR2 YFSETQ.